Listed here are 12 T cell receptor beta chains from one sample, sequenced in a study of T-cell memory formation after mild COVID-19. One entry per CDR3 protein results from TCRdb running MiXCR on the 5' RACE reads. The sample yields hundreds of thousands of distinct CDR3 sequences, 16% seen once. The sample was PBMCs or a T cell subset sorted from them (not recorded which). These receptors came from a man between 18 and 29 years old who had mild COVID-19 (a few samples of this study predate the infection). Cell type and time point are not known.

CDR3 loop: CASTTGLEQFF. CDR3 DNA sequence: TGTGCCAGCACCACAGGTTTAGAGCAGTTCTTC. This chain connects TRBV5-6 to TRBJ2-1; TRBD1 might be the D (5 bases). The CDR3 is 11 amino acids. V shed 6 bases and J shed 10 bases, with 11 bases lying between them. Germline CDR1 and CDR2: SGHDT and YYEEEE.

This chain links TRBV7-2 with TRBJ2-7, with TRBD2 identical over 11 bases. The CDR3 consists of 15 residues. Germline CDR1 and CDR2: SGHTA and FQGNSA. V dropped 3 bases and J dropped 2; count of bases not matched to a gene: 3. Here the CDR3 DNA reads TGTGCCAGCAGCTTGACGGGACTAGCGGCCTACGAGCAGTACTTC. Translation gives CASSLTGLAAYEQYF.

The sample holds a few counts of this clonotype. The CDR3: CASSFRTDLTGNTIYF. The DNA for the CDR3 is TGTGCCAGCAGCTTTCGGACGGACTTAACTGGAAACACCATATATTTT. This rearrangement joins TRBV7-9 to TRBJ1-3; no reliable D call. This CDR3 has 16 amino acids. Germline V gene data show CDR1 as SEHNR and CDR2 as FQNEAQ (reference sequence). The V and J ends lost 3 bases and 2 bases respectively, with 14 bases between them.

The CDR3 sequence: CSVRAGDNEKLFF. The CDR3, as DNA: TGCAGTGTGAGGGCGGGGGATAATGAAAAACTGTTTTTT. V is TRBV20-1 and J is TRBJ1-4, with a possible D match to TRBD1 (5 bases). Germline V gene data show CDR1 as DFQATT and CDR2 as SNEGSKA (reference sequence). The CDR3 is made up of 13 amino acids. The V end lost 7 bases, the J end lost 4 bases, and 13 bases lay between the germline ends.

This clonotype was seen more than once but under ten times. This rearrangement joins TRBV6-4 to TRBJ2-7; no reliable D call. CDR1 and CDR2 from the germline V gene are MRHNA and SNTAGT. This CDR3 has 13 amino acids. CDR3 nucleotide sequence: TGTGCTCGACTGGGGTCGAGCTCCTACGAGCAGTACGTC. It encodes CARLGSSSYEQYV.

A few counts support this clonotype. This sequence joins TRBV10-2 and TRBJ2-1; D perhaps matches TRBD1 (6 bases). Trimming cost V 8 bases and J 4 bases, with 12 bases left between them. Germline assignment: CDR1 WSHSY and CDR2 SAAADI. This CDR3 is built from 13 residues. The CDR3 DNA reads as TGCGCCAGCGGACAGTCTACTTACAATGAGCAGTTCTTC. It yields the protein CASGQSTYNEQFF.

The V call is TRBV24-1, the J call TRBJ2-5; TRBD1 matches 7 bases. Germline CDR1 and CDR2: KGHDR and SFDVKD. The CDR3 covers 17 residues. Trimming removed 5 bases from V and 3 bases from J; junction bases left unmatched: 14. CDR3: CATSGVRGPGHEETQYF. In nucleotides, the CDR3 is TGTGCCACCAGTGGGGTGAGGGGGCCAGGTCACGAAGAGACCCAGTACTTC.

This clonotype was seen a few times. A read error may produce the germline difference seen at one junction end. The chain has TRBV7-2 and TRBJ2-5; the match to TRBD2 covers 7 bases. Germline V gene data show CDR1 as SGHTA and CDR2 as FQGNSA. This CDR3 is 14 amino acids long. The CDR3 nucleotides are TGCGCCAGCGAGCCCGGGGGGTCTCAAGAGACCCAGTACTTC. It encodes CASEPGGSQETQYF.

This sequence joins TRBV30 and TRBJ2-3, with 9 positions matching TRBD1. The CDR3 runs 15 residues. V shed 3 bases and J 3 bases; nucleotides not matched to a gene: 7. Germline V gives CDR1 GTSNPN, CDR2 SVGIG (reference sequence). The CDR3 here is CAWREGQGLTDTQYF. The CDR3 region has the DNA TGTGCCTGGAGAGAAGGACAGGGGTTGACAGATACGCAGTATTTT.

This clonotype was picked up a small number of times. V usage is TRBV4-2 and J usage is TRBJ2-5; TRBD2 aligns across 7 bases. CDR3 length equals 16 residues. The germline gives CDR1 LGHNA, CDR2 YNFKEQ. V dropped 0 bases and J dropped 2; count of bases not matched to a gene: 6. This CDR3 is CASSQEPSGTQETQYF. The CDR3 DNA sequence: TGTGCCAGCAGCCAAGAGCCTAGCGGAACACAAGAGACCCAGTACTTC.

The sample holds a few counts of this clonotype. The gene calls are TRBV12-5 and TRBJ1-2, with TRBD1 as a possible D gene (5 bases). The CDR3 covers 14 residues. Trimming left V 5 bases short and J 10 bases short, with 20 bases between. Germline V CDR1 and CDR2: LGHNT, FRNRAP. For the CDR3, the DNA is TGTGCTAGTGGTGCCCAGGGTGGCCAGGAAGACTACACCTTC. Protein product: CASGAQGGQEDYTF.

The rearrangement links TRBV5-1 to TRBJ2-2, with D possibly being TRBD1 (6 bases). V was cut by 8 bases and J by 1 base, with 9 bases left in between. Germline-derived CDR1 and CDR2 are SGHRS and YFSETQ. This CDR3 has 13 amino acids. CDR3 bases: TGCGCCAGTCAGGGGATGAACACCGGGGAGCTGTTTTTT. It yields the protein CASQGMNTGELFF.